Sequencing of this T cell receptor beta chain was carried out in a study of blood T cell repertoires in COVID-19. Study-level information: In each case, the material was cDNA or gDNA derived from T cells, B-cell-depleted T cells, or PBMCs.

The germline CDR1 and CDR2 sequences are SGHVS and FQNEAQ. Between the trimmed V and J ends, which lost 4 bases and 6 bases, there was a span of 27 bases. This CDR3 comprises 19 residues. The authors' processing: Amplification from reference gene primers served as the basis for estimated nucleated cell counts. Profiling relied on immunoSEQ multiplex PCR, and the TCRdb table lists in-frame clones only, not all of them. That table supplies the V and J calls and clone size; D and trimming were determined from the DNA. In the table there are some 31,000 clones, about 90% of which are singletons. The sample comprised peripheral blood. The TCR originated in a human donor with active COVID-19. The donor label of this sample is uncertain. The rearrangement links TRBV7-8 to TRBJ2-2; D possibly corresponds to TRBD2 (6 bases). CDR3 bases: TGTGCCAGCAGCTCGTCCGGGACTCAGGTTTTAGGGCGGTCCGGGGAGCTGTTTTTT. As protein: CASSSSGTQVLGRSGELFF.